Following are 12 T cell receptor beta chains from one sample sequenced in a study of regulatory T cells in long-lasting Graves disease. Time point specified: newly diagnosed GD, antithyroid drugs for less than 3 months. Researchers made the TCR library from RNA that was extracted from PBMCs. The authors built TCR beta libraries using iRepertoire HTBI primers and Arm-PCR of CDR3 regions. TCRdb reprocessed the multiplex PCR reads via MiXCR and lists one record per CDR3 protein. The sample shows more than 300,000 distinct CDR3 sequences, approximately 10% of them seen only once. This sample also belongs to another study, concerning T cells in Graves' hyperthyroidism and ophthalmopathy.

The starting material was peripheral blood mononuclear cells (PBMCs), obtained at new diagnosis, from a patient treated with antithyroid drugs. Receptors were obtained from a woman aged 18-29 years with Graves disease.

A few counts support this clonotype. A read error may be the cause here, since a much bigger clone is one base away. The chain joins TRBV5-1 to TRBJ1-1; D is undetermined. Per germline, CDR1 SGHRS and CDR2 YFSETQ. The CDR3 consists of 15 residues. The CDR3 loop reads CASSLVSGSNTDAFF. The CDR3 DNA follows: TGCGCCAGCAGCTTGGTTTCGGGATCCAACACTGATGCTTTCTTT.

The chain recombines TRBV5-1 with TRBJ2-1, with 10 bases identical to TRBD2. Per the germline V gene, CDR1 is SGHRS and CDR2 is YFSETQ. V shed 0 bases, J shed 4 bases, and the junction held 4 bases outside the gene matches. The CDR3 spans 16 residues. The CDR3 nucleotides read TGCGCCAGCAGCTTGGACCTAGCGGGGGAGTACAATGAGCAGTTCTTC. This sequence encodes CASSLDLAGEYNEQFF.

Many counts were recorded for this clonotype. The V call is TRBV6-2 or TRBV6-3, the J call TRBJ1-2, with a weak D call TRBD1 (5 bases). Per germline, CDR1 MNHEY and CDR2 SVGEGT. The V end lost 4 bases, the J end lost 0 bases, and 9 bases lay between the germline ends. This CDR3 spans 14 amino acids. In nucleotides, the CDR3 is TGTGCCAGCAGTTGGGGCCCGTCTAACTATGGCTACACCTTC. Its translation is CASSWGPSNYGYTF.

This clonotype was counted only a few times. This chain joins TRBV7-8 and TRBJ2-3; 15 bases are a match to TRBD2. The CDR3 sequence is 16 residues long. The V and J ends lost 5 bases and 4 bases, in that order; junction bases with no gene match: 4. Germline values: CDR1 SGHVS, CDR2 FQNEAQ. CDR3 in DNA: TGTGCCAGCAGCCCGGGACTAGCGGGAGGCGCAGATACGCAGTATTTT. Translated, it gives CASSPGLAGGADTQYF.

The chain couples TRBV30 to TRBJ2-7; 8 nucleotides match TRBD1. The V segment lost 5 bases and the J segment 3 bases; nucleotides outside the gene matches: 6. CDR3 length: 13 residues. From germline, CDR1 is GTSNPN and CDR2 SVGIG (reference sequence). The DNA for the CDR3 is TGTGCCTGGGGTTCTGGACAGGGCTACGAGCAGTACTTC. Its translation: CAWGSGQGYEQYF.

This clonotype appeared a few times. The J gene is TRBJ2-7, the V gene TRBV10-3; D may correspond to TRBD1 or TRBD2 (7 bases each). Germline values: CDR1 ENHRY, CDR2 SYGVKD. V lost 8 bases, J lost 2 bases, and 13 bases lay in between. This CDR3 comprises 13 residues. Here the CDR3 reads CAIGGDRTYEQYF. The CDR3 DNA reads TGTGCCATCGGGGGGGACAGAACCTACGAGCAGTACTTC.

J is TRBJ2-1 and V is TRBV10-3; D is perhaps TRBD2 (7 bases). V was pared by 7 bases and J by 1 base, with 14 bases between. Looked up from germline, CDR1 is ENHRY and CDR2 is SYGVKD. This CDR3 spans 15 amino acids. CDR3 amino acids: CAIKIGGQSYNEQFF. CDR3 in DNA: TGTGCCATCAAAATCGGGGGGCAGTCCTACAATGAGCAGTTCTTC.

This clonotype was observed at least ten times. The V call is TRBV7-8, the J call TRBJ2-1; D is unresolved. The V and J ends lost 5 bases and 4 bases respectively, with 9 bases between them. The CDR3 is made up of 13 amino acids. The germline V gene has CDR1 SGHVS and CDR2 FQNEAQ. Here the CDR3 DNA reads TGTGCCAGCAGCCGCGCGATGTACAATGAGCAGTTCTTC. It encodes CASSRAMYNEQFF.

Comment on this clonotype: A much larger clone lies one base from this, so it may be a read error. Likely a read error: the CDR3 ends without its conserved phenylalanine or tryptophan. V gene TRBV7-3 combines with J gene TRBJ2-1; no clear D. Germline V gene lookup returns CDR1 SGHTA and CDR2 FQGTGA. V lost 2 bases, J lost 6 bases, and 8 bases lay in between. The CDR3 consists of 13 residues. CDR3 nucleotides: TGTGCCAGCAGCTTACCGCGCATCAATGAGCAGTTCTTG. Encoded protein: CASSLPRINEQFL.

The V gene is TRBV4-3, the J gene TRBJ1-2; 8 nucleotides line up with TRBD1. The CDR3 is made up of 16 amino acids. The V gene end was trimmed by 3 bases and the J gene end by 1 base; junction bases not matched to a gene: 7. Per the germline V gene, CDR1 is LGHNA and CDR2 is YSLEER. The CDR3 bases are TGCGCCAGCAGCCATCCGAGAGACAGGGGTAACTATGGCTACACCTTC. It codes for CASSHPRDRGNYGYTF.

This clonotype was picked up a small number of times. Possible read error: a much larger clone is one base away. The CDR3 DNA reads as TGTGCCAGCTCACCGCAGGGGATGGCTGGCATCTTC. Encoded protein: CASSPQGMAGIF. The chain couples TRBV18 to TRBJ1-2; D may be TRBD1 (6 bases). Per the germline V gene, CDR1 is KGHSH and CDR2 is LQKENI. The CDR3 is 12 residues long.

The V and J genes are TRBV7-8 and TRBJ1-1; TRBD1 might be the D (6 bases). This CDR3 is 18 amino acids long. Trimming stripped 1 base from V and 0 bases from J, with 18 bases between. Germline V gene lookup returns CDR1 SGHVS and CDR2 FQNEAQ. Written as DNA, the CDR3 is TGTGCCAGCAGCTTAGGGGCAGGGGTAGGCTTCGTGAACACTGAAGCTTTCTTT. Protein product: CASSLGAGVGFVNTEAFF.